The following is a TCR beta chain sequence with its context. This clonotype was recorded once. The antigen it binds to is not known. There are no base qualities to consult, and no much larger clone falls within one base. Just one read gives weak support. This sample was included in a study of blood T cells in healthy people across ages (dated by TCRdb to the mid-2010s). Describing the broader study: In model experiments, template switching captured roughly one uniquely barcoded TCR beta cDNA molecule for every two T cells. To avoid experimental bias, donors of different ages were spread randomly across the sequencing lanes. The donors were split into four age groups: young (average around 15 years), middle-aged (39), aged (more than 60) and long-lived (roughly 86). Age-related changes in TCR beta repertoire diversity were measured in the study by deep sequencing normalized with unique cDNA molecular identifiers. Using the same blood draw, the study looked at two additional independent replicas of 1 million unique cDNA reads for two donors, one aged 18 to 29 and the other aged 80 or older.

Donors were a few dozen systemically healthy Caucasian individuals from Russia aged roughly 6 to 90 years. Around 10 milliliters of peripheral blood were collected from each donor into EDTA-treated Vacutainer tubes. Ficoll-Paque density-gradient centrifugation was used to isolate PBMCs, with at least 7 million obtained per sample. Total RNA, at least 5.5 micrograms per sample, was extracted from PBMCs with Trizol reagent. For every donor, flow cytometry on a PBMC aliquot measured the percentage of naive CD45RAhigh/CD27high T cells. Study-wide conclusions, independent of this receptor: Estimates of total diversity based on one million sequenced T cells were considered lower bounds and underestimates. As age increased, observed TCR beta diversity per million T cells dropped in a roughly linear way, and a significant reduction was already evident by age approximately 40. The percentage of naive T cells measured by flow cytometry correlated strongly with observed TCR beta diversity. Compared with the aged group, the long-lived group had more naive CD4+ T cells, fewer expanded clones and increased TCR diversity, suggesting age selection. Because donor CMV infection status was unknown, age-related changes in expanded clonotypes were potentially confounded. Conclusive comparison of naive and antigen-experienced compartments was prevented by the profiling of bulk unsorted PBMCs.

Deletion took 0 bases off V and 5 bases off J, with a span of 4 bases between the germline ends. The CDR3 sequence holds 12 residues, the cysteine and phenylalanine included. Only CDR3 DNA remains: 36 bases, in frame from the first base. Per the germline V gene, MNHEY is the CDR1 and SVGEGT is the CDR2. Library preparation was by 5' RACE. TCRdb lists the instrument as Illumina HiSeq 2500. A second PCR of roughly 7 to 12 cycles was run with a J-beta primer mix and a sample-barcoded 5' primer. A unique molecular identifier was introduced onto each TCR beta cDNA molecule by a template-switch 5' adaptor carrying 12 random nucleotides. At least 3 million CDR3-containing paired-end reads were obtained from each sample. First-strand cDNA was synthesized from all RNA with the Mint cDNA synthesis kit, primed by a TRBC-specific oligonucleotide. After uracil-DNA glycosylase treatment, a first 18-cycle PCR used universal primers M1SS and BC2_uni_R on all cDNA. The original pipeline was this. For normalization, 1 million high-quality reads were randomly selected from each sample, with every read carrying a distinct molecular identifier. Instead of being binned into consensus sequences, reads that shared molecular identifiers were thrown out. MiTCR, run with a Q25 quality threshold and the strictest error-elimination algorithm, handled CDR3 identification, clonotype clustering and error correction. A nonparametric unseen species model using Euler transformation provided a lower-bound estimate of total TCR beta diversity. The public reads were quality trimmed at Q25 with fastp and then assembled into clones with MiXCR by TCRdb, keeping productive beta chains. CDR3 protein sequences are deduplicated, and each keeps its most common genes and DNA. TCRdb's processing, not the authors' own work, is the source of the V and J calls. Present in this sample are more than 650,000 distinct CDR3 sequences, approximately 53% of which were seen just once. Together, the top ten hold around 40% of the sample.

Sequencing used blood. This TCR came from an elderly man in good health. The V and J segments used are TRBV6-2 or TRBV6-3 and TRBJ1-1; no D gene call is confident. The bases are TGTGCCAGCAGTTACTCGTGGACTGAAGCTTTCTTT. It encodes CASSYSWTEAFF.